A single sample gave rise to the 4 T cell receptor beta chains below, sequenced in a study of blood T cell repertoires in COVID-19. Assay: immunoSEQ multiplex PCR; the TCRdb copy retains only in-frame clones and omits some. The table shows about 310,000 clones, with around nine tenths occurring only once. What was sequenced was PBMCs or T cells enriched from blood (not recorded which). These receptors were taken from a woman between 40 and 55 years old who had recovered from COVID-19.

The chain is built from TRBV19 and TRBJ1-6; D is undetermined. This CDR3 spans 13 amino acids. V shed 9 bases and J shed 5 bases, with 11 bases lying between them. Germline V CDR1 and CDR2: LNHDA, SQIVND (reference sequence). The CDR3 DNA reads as TGTGCCAGCGCACGGGATCATAATTCACCCCTCCACTTT. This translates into CASARDHNSPLHF. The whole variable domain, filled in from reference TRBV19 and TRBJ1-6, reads DGGITQSPKYLFRKEGQNVTLSCEQNLNHDAMYWYRQDPGQGLRLIYYSQIVNDFQKGDIAEGYSVSREKKESFPLTVTSAQKNPTAFYLCASARDHNSPLHFGNGTRLTVT.

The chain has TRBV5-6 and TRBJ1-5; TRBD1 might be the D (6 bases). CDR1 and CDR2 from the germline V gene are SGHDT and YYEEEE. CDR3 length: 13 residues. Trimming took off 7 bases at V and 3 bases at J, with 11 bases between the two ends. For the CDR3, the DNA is TGTGCCAGCTCACAGGGTTACAATCAGCCCCAGCATTTT. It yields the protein CASSQGYNQPQHF.

The chain's CDR3 is CAISEYRNEQFF. The CDR3 region has the DNA TGTGCCATCAGTGAATACAGAAATGAGCAGTTCTTC. The rearrangement uses TRBV10-3 and TRBJ2-1; D is unclear. Trimming cost V 3 bases and J 7 bases, with 7 bases left between them. CDR3 length equals 12 residues. Germline CDR1 reads ENHRY; CDR2 reads SYGVKD.

This CDR3 is CASSIAASGTLYEQYF. In nucleotides, the CDR3 is TGTGCCAGTAGTATCGCGGCTAGCGGGACCCTCTACGAGCAGTACTTC. The chain employs TRBV19 and TRBJ2-7, with 9 nucleotides matching TRBD2. Germline trimming cut 3 bases from V and 3 bases from J; bases unmatched to any gene: 9. This CDR3 has 16 residues. Germline CDR1 LNHDA, CDR2 SQIVND (reference sequence).